This T cell receptor (beta chain) is drawn from a study of T-cell reconstitution after alpha-beta-depleted transplantation in children. Unique molecular identifiers were built into the TCRbeta library. TCRdb used MiXCR to reprocess the PCR reads, holding one entry per CDR3 protein. The sample contains under 50,000 distinct CDR3 sequences, roughly 52% of which appear only once. Study conclusions and caveats: Newly produced T cells mostly accounted for T-cell counts and diversity one year post-transplant. In some patients, recipient T cells and intrathymic progenitors surviving conditioning explained high day-60 diversity. Expanded graft clones, several hundred of them, were reportedly the source of alpha-beta T cells about two months after transplant.

As to this clonotype: Its antigen remains unknown.

The source of this sequence is a boy under two years old with SCID, due to receive a stem cell transplant. This specimen was peripheral blood, taken before TCRalphabeta/CD19-depleted stem cell transplant.

This chain's CDR3 is CSASVGPPDSQYF. The CDR3 DNA reads as TGCAGTGCTAGTGTCGGCCCCCCGGACTCCCAGTACTTC. This chain uses TRBV20-1 with TRBJ2-5; possibly TRBD2 for D (5 bases). Germline V CDR1 and CDR2: DFQATT, SNEGSKA (reference sequence). The CDR3 extends over 13 amino acids. Trimming left V 3 bases short and J 9 bases short, with 17 bases between.